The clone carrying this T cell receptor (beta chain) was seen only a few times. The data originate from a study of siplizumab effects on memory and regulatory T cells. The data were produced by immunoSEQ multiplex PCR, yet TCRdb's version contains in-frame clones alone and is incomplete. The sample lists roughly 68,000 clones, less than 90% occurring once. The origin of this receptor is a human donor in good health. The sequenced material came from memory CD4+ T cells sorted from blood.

The CDR3 DNA reads as TGTGCCAGCAGGCAGAGCTCTGGGGCCAACGTCCTGACTTTC. It yields the protein CASRQSSGANVLTF. V gene TRBV7-3 combines with J gene TRBJ2-6, with D uncertain. Germline V lookup: CDR1 SGHTA, CDR2 FQGTGA. V lost 6 bases and J lost 0, with 6 bases in between. The CDR3 contains 14 residues.